The 15 T cell receptor beta chains in this list originate from one sample, sequenced in a study of response to subunit inactivated influenza vaccine. One entry per CDR3 protein, called by TCRdb with MiXCR from the RT-PCR reads. Seen here are a few hundred thousand distinct CDR3 sequences, approximately 21% observed once, and the top ten hold around a tenth. The specimen was PBMCs from blood, collected 21 months after vaccination. These receptors were taken from a man in his fifties or sixties who received an inactivated influenza vaccine.

This clonotype was detected ten times or more. The CDR3: CASWTGDYNSPLHF. CDR3 nucleotide sequence: TGTGCCAGTTGGACAGGGGACTATAATTCACCCCTCCACTTT. The genes are TRBV6-1 and TRBJ1-6; 9 positions match TRBD1. The V gene end was trimmed by 9 bases and the J gene end by 3 bases; junction bases not matched to a gene: 3. The CDR3 covers 14 residues. From germline, CDR1 is MNHNS and CDR2 SASEGT.

This clonotype was seen more than once but under ten times. V gene TRBV10-3 combines with J gene TRBJ1-4, with 9 positions matching TRBD1. Per the germline V gene, CDR1 is ENHRY and CDR2 is SYGVKD. V lost 6 bases to trimming and J lost 8 bases; unmatched junction nucleotides: 4. CDR3 size: 13 residues. The chain's CDR3 is CAIRATGGEKLFF. The CDR3 DNA follows: TGTGCCATCAGGGCGACAGGGGGAGAAAAACTGTTTTTT.

This rearrangement joins TRBV7-9 to TRBJ2-5; D may be TRBD1 or TRBD2 (5 bases each). Germline CDR1 SEHNR, CDR2 FQNEAQ (reference sequence). V lost 1 base and J 2 bases, leaving 17 bases between the germline ends. The CDR3 runs 17 residues. In DNA, the CDR3 is TGTGCCAGCAGCTTAGGGTCCGGGACCCACTTGCAAGAGACCCAGTACTTC. The encoded protein is CASSLGSGTHLQETQYF.

This clonotype was recorded only once. This chain links TRBV20-1 with TRBJ2-1, with D perhaps being TRBD1 or TRBD2 (5 bases each). In germline, CDR1 is DFQATT, CDR2 SNEGSKA (reference sequence). This CDR3 region has 13 residues. Trimming took 5 bases from V and 5 from J, leaving 13 bases between them. DNA for the CDR3: TGCAGTGCTTACCGGGACCTAAACAATGAGCAGTTCTTC. This sequence encodes CSAYRDLNNEQFF.

The V call is TRBV7-2, the J call TRBJ2-7, with D unresolved. The V gene's germline CDR1 is SGHTA and CDR2 FQGNSA. The CDR3 runs to 13 residues. Trimming removed 2 bases from V and 7 bases from J, with 12 bases in between. The CDR3 loop is CASSLITWGEQYF. The CDR3, as DNA: TGTGCCAGCAGCTTAATTACTTGGGGAGAGCAGTACTTC.

The chain has TRBV6-5 and TRBJ2-7; D possibly corresponds to TRBD2 (6 bases). This CDR3 comprises 14 residues. Trimming pared 1 base from V and 1 base from J, leaving 8 bases between. From germline, CDR1 is MNHEY and CDR2 SVGAGI. CDR3 sequence (DNA): TGTGCCAGCAGTTACTGGGGGGTTTCCTACGAGCAGTACTTC. Translation: CASSYWGVSYEQYF.

This clonotype was recorded a few times. This chain joins TRBV7-9 and TRBJ1-1; no clear D. The germline V gene encodes CDR1 SEHNR and CDR2 FQNEAQ (reference sequence). The CDR3 has 13 residues. V lost 5 bases, J lost 1 base, and 8 bases lay in between. Here the CDR3 reads CASSPVRNTEAFF. DNA of the CDR3: TGTGCCAGCAGCCCCGTAAGGAACACTGAAGCTTTCTTT.

This clonotype turned up a few times. J is TRBJ1-3 and V is TRBV3-1; the D is unclear. CDR3 size: 14 residues. CDR1 LGHDT and CDR2 YNNKEL come from the germline V gene (reference sequence). Trimming shortened V by 3 bases and J by 3 bases, and 9 bases separated the two germline ends. CDR3 protein: CASSHISLGNTIYF. The CDR3 DNA follows: TGTGCCAGCAGCCATATCAGCCTTGGAAACACCATATATTTT.

This rearrangement joins TRBV12-3 or TRBV12-4 to TRBJ1-1; 7 positions agree with TRBD1. V lost 6 bases to trimming and J lost 5 bases; unmatched junction nucleotides: 6. The CDR3 spans 13 residues. The CDR3 region has the DNA TGTGCCAGCAGCACGACAGGGTTAACTGAAGCTTTCTTT. It encodes CASSTTGLTEAFF.

There are a few counts of this clonotype. V usage is TRBV15 and J usage is TRBJ2-7; TRBD1 agrees at 10 bases. The CDR3 extends over 15 amino acids. Germline loops: CDR1 LNHNV, CDR2 YYDKDF (reference sequence). J was trimmed by 1 base and V by 3 bases; bases with no gene match: 3. In DNA form, the CDR3 reads TGTGCCACCAGCAGGGGACAGGGGCTATCCTACGAGCAGTACTTC. Translation: CATSRGQGLSYEQYF.

CDR3 in amino acids: CASSDVSGGAFF. The CDR3 DNA reads TGTGCCAGCAGCGATGTCAGCGGGGGAGCTTTCTTT. This chain uses TRBV6-1 with TRBJ1-1; tentative D call: TRBD1 (5 bases). Trimming took off 6 bases at V and 10 bases at J, with 15 bases between the two ends. Germline values: CDR1 MNHNS, CDR2 SASEGT. The CDR3 loop spans 12 amino acids.

The chain employs TRBV4-3 and TRBJ2-1; D might be TRBD1 (6 bases). The CDR3 runs to 14 residues. Trimming stripped 2 bases from V and 6 bases from J, with 11 bases between. The germline V gene has CDR1 LGHNA and CDR2 YSLEER. The CDR3 reads CASSQTGHSNEQFF. The CDR3 DNA is TGCGCCAGCAGCCAAACGGGACACTCCAATGAGCAGTTCTTC.

The chain links TRBV20-1 to TRBJ1-5; D is perhaps TRBD1 (5 bases). The germline gives CDR1 DFQATT, CDR2 SNEGSKA (reference sequence). This CDR3 comprises 14 residues. Deletions cut 5 bases from V and 1 base from J, with 12 bases between. CDR3 nucleotide sequence: TGCAGTGCTTCATCGGGGCAGAGCAATCAGCCCCAGCATTTT. It encodes CSASSGQSNQPQHF.

The chain links TRBV7-6 to TRBJ2-5; possible D gene TRBD2, 6 bases. This CDR3 contains 16 residues. Trimming stripped 3 bases from V and 1 base from J, with 15 bases between. Germline V gives CDR1 SGHVS, CDR2 FNYEAQ. The CDR3 here is CASSFAPGGSQETQYF. For the CDR3, the DNA is TGTGCCAGCAGCTTTGCCCCCGGAGGGAGCCAAGAGACCCAGTACTTC.

The chain combines TRBV7-9 with TRBJ1-1, with D possibly matching TRBD1 (5 bases). Germline lookup yields CDR1 SEHNR and CDR2 FQNEAQ (reference sequence). The CDR3 loop spans 14 amino acids. V lost 5 bases to trimming and J lost 4 bases, with 14 bases between them. CDR3 protein: CASSAKARGTEAFF. The CDR3 DNA is TGTGCCAGCAGCGCAAAGGCAAGGGGCACTGAAGCTTTCTTT.